The T cell receptor (beta chain) under discussion was sequenced for a study of CD8 T cells in Susac syndrome (dated by TCRdb to the late 2010s). General notes on the study: Whether CD8+ T cell activation and differentiation in Susac syndrome was antigen driven was tested using repertoire sequencing. The study compared CD8+ T cell repertoire clonality among over ten healthy donors, roughly 14 Susac syndrome patients and approximately 16 multiple sclerosis patients.

Findings and caveats that apply to the study as a whole: The number of individuals in the TCR sequencing and HLA analysis was acknowledged as relatively small.

High-throughput TCR beta sequencing profiled peripheral blood CD8+ and CD4+ T cells from healthy donors, Susac syndrome patients and multiple sclerosis patients. The multiple sclerosis controls were treatment-naive patients whose relapsing-remitting disease, either stable or active, fulfilled the revised McDonald criteria. Bulk CD8+ and CD4+ T cells were purified by magnetic negative isolation, while CD8+ TEMRA cells were enriched using FACS. Blood was drawn into EDTA tubes, processed within 24 hours, and PBMCs were isolated by density gradient centrifugation. PBMCs intended for TCR sequencing were cryopreserved in liquid nitrogen and were subsequently thawed in a 37 degrees C water bath. The sorted or isolated CD4+, CD8+ and CD8+ TEMRA cells reached a purity of at least 90%. Points on this clonotype: The antigen it recognizes is unknown. It has no much larger one-base neighbor in the sample; base qualities were not kept.

CDR1 and CDR2 (ENHRY, SYGVKD) derive from the germline V gene. The CDR3 runs 14 amino acids, cysteine and phenylalanine included. The read is trimmed to its CDR3 DNA, 42 bases read in frame from base 1. V and J lose 2 bases and 2 bases, and a span of 10 bases separates them. RNA was extracted using the RNeasy kit, and about 0.5 to 1 ug of the RNA was reverse transcribed with random hexamers. TCR beta CDR3 regions were amplified with the immunoSEQ multiplex PCR assay covering 54 Vbeta and 13 Jbeta segments. To correct PCR amplification bias, a synthetic template baseline was used for both primer optimization and computational correction. From the authors' description of their analysis: Only productive sequences were kept, with reads annotated to V, D and J genes according to IMGT and analyzed in immunoSEQ Analyzer. Clonality was computed as one minus Shannon entropy normalized by log2 of the number of productive unique sequences. Public and private clones were assessed among the 100 most prevalent clones of each patient and control. A clone was defined as Susac-specific if it was absent from the healthy and MS cohorts, from about a thousand published viral clones and from other ImmuneACCESS disease sequences. TCRdb trimmed the raw reads at Q25, called clones with MiXCR and kept productive beta chains. For every CDR3 protein sequence, its rows merge into one entry that carries the most common genes and DNA. The V and J calls follow TCRdb's processing rather than the paper's. Across this sample there are 250,000 to 300,000 distinct CDR3 sequences, with 70% to 90% seen only once. 0.21% of the sample is held by the ten biggest clonotypes.

The rearranged chain carries TRBV10-3 and TRBJ2-7; the D gene assignment is ambiguous. The sequenced sample was CD8+ T cells from PBMCs. This sequence was found in a human donor with multiple sclerosis. The CDR3 sequence is CAISEPDGAYEQYF. The sequence in DNA is TGTGCCATCAGTGAGCCGGACGGCGCCTACGAGCAGTACTTC.